The 9 T cell receptor beta chains given below trace back to one sample, sequenced in a study of human T cells and chemical hapten exposure. Time point reported: pre-sensitization, week 0. Treatment indicated: therapeutic diphenylcyclopropenone sensitization with weekly scalp DPC. TCRdb itself ran the RACE reads through MiXCR, one entry per CDR3 protein. The repertoire includes 35,000 to 50,000 distinct CDR3 sequences, roughly an eighth of them detected once, and approximately 5.3% sits in the top ten. The sequences come from whole blood, collected in connection with sensitization to the hapten diphenylcyclopropenone (DPC). All receptors derive from a woman in her twenties or thirties with alopecia areata. Some clones in this sample may be carry-over from other donors' samples.

Ten or more counts support this clonotype. This chain uses TRBV29-1 with TRBJ1-1; the match to TRBD1 covers 8 bases. Germline CDR1 and CDR2: SQVTM and ANQGSEA. J gave up 1 base and V 6 bases, and 4 bases lay outside the gene matches. The CDR3 has 13 residues. CDR3 sequence reads: CSVAQGANTEAFF. The CDR3 nucleotides are TGCAGCGTAGCGCAGGGGGCGAACACTGAAGCTTTCTTT.

This clonotype appeared many times. The chain employs TRBV29-1 and TRBJ2-1, with 10 positions matching TRBD2. Germline CDR1 and CDR2: SQVTM and ANQGSEA. V trimming: 7 bases; J trimming: 5 bases; junction bases outside the gene matches: 11. The CDR3 extends over 15 amino acids. CDR3 protein: CSAPSWTSGNNEQFF. CDR3 DNA: TGCAGCGCCCCGTCCTGGACTAGCGGAAACAATGAGCAGTTCTTC.

In its sample, this clonotype was seen many times. The chain has TRBV6-1 and TRBJ2-3; D possibly corresponds to TRBD1 (5 bases). The CDR3 length is 14 residues. CDR1 is MNHNS and CDR2 is SASEGT in the germline V gene. The V end was cut by 6 bases, the J end by 4 bases, with 14 bases between. The CDR3 here is CASRGWGEADTQYF. In DNA form, the CDR3 reads TGTGCCAGCAGGGGATGGGGCGAGGCAGATACGCAGTATTTT.

This clonotype came up many times. The chain uses TRBV7-2 and TRBJ2-1; TRBD2 matches at 8 bases. This CDR3 is built from 17 residues. CDR1 and CDR2 (germline): SGHTA, FQGNSA. Losses at the gene ends were 2 bases for V and 8 bases for J; bases not matched to a gene: 14. CDR3: CASSLLRGRTQRDEQFF. In DNA form, the CDR3 reads TGTGCCAGCAGCTTACTACGCGGGAGGACCCAAAGGGATGAGCAGTTCTTC. Drawing the rest from reference TRBV7-2 and TRBJ2-1, the complete variable domain is GAGVSQSPSNKVTEKGKDVELRCDPISGHTALYWYRQSLGQGLEFLIYFQGNSAPDKSGLPSDRFSAERTGGSVSTLTIQRTQQEDSAVYLCASSLLRGRTQRDEQFFGPGTRLTVL.

This clonotype was detected ten times or more. At one end, the junction sequence differs from germline, possibly due to a read error. This chain uses TRBV7-2 with TRBJ2-1; D is ambiguous. CDR1 is SGHTA and CDR2 is FQGNSA in the germline V gene. The CDR3 is 13 amino acids. CDR3 amino acids: CASTLTNYNEQFF. CDR3 DNA: TGTGCCAGCACCTTAACTAACTACAATGAGCAGTTCTTC. Full variable domain (remainder filled in from reference TRBV7-2 and TRBJ2-1): GAGVSQSPSNKVTEKGKDVELRCDPISGHTALYWYRQSLGQGLEFLIYFQGNSAPDKSGLPSDRFSAERTGGSVSTLTIQRTQQEDSAVYLCASTLTNYNEQFFGPGTRLTVL.

This clonotype appeared a few times. The CDR3 bases are TGTGCCAGCAGCGTAGCTATGAACCCCACAGATACGCAGTATTTT. Amino acid sequence: CASSVAMNPTDTQYF. The chain carries TRBV9 and TRBJ2-3; D remains ambiguous. In germline, CDR1 is SGDLS, CDR2 YYNGEE. The CDR3 sequence is 15 residues long. Trimming left V 0 bases short and J 2 bases short, with 10 bases between.

J is TRBJ2-3 and V is TRBV7-2, with 9 bases identical to TRBD2. This CDR3 region has 15 residues. Trimming took 2 bases from V and 6 from J; bases not matched to a gene: 6. Germline CDR1 SGHTA, CDR2 FQGNSA. The DNA of the CDR3 is TGTGCCAGCAGCTTAAAGTTTCTAGCGGGGGATACGCAGTATTTT. Translation: CASSLKFLAGDTQYF.

The chain recombines TRBV3-1 with TRBJ1-2, with TRBD1 identical over 7 bases. V trimming: 6 bases; J trimming: 4 bases; junction bases outside the gene matches: 5. This CDR3 is 13 amino acids long. Per germline, CDR1 LGHDT and CDR2 YNNKEL (reference sequence). CDR3: CASSRRGAYGYTF. The CDR3 DNA reads as TGTGCCAGCAGTCGCAGGGGGGCCTATGGCTACACCTTC.

This clonotype has more than one count but fewer than ten. The chain recombines TRBV20-1 with TRBJ2-7; D is possibly TRBD1 (6 bases). The CDR3 loop spans 13 amino acids. Germline CDR1 reads DFQATT; CDR2 reads SNEGSKA (reference sequence). Trimming took 5 bases from V and 4 from J, leaving 15 bases between them. The CDR3 spells CSAPQGRGYEQYF. The CDR3 region has the DNA TGCAGTGCTCCTCAAGGAAGGGGGTACGAGCAGTACTTC.